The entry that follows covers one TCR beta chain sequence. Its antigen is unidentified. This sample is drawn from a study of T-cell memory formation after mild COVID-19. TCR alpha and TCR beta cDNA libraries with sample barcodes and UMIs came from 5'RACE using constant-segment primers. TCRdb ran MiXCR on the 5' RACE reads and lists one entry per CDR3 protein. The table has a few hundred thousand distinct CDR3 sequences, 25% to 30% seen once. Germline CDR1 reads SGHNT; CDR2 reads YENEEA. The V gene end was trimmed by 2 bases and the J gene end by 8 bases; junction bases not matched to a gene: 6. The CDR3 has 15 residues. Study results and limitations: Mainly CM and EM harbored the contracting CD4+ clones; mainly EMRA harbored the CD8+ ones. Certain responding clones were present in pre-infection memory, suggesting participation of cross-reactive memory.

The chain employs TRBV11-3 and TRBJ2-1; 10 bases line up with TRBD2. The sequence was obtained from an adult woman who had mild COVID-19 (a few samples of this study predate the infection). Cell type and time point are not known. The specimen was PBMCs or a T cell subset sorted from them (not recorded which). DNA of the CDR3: TGTGCCAGCAGCTTACCGGGACTAGCGTCCGATGAGCAGTTCTTC. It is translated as CASSLPGLASDEQFF.